The clone carrying this TCR beta chain came up a few times. Its antigen remains unidentified. TCRdb keeps only in-frame clones here, not all; method: immunoSEQ multiplex PCR. The table includes 1,500 to 2,500 clones, approximately 30% detected once. The data belong to a study of T cells in localized non-small cell lung cancer. Study-level results: A median of roughly 55 of the top 100 tumor clones appeared in adjacent lung, which was paired and uninvolved.

The germline CDR1 and CDR2 sequences are LNHDA and SQIVND (reference sequence). The CDR3 covers 17 residues. V was trimmed by 5 bases and J by 1 base, leaving 20 bases between them. This specimen consisted of normal lung tissue next to the tumor, obtained before any cancer treatment. This chain links TRBV19 with TRBJ1-1; D unresolved. The sequence was obtained from a woman aged 35 to 75 with stage II lung adenocarcinoma. CDR3 in amino acids: CASSLRFIWQPNTEAFF. The CDR3 DNA reads TGTGCCAGTAGTTTGCGGTTTATTTGGCAGCCGAACACTGAAGCTTTCTTT.